This T cell receptor beta chain was sequenced during a study of breast tumors, draining lymph nodes, adjacent tissues. Study-wide results and limits: Compared with basal-like, luminal-like tumors shared significantly more repertoire with nontumor tissue. Tumors had less TCR diversity than lymph nodes, more than nontumor tissue. Data only fit, rather than demonstrated, lymph node origin of most tumor T cells. Findings are consistent with lymph node origin and intratumoral expansion of most tumor T cells.

The CDR3 contains 15 residues. Germline lookup yields CDR1 SNHLY and CDR2 FYNNEI. Trimming took 7 bases from V and 8 from J; bases not matched to a gene: 13. A note on this clonotype: Its antigen remains unidentified.

The lymph nodes were axillary draining lymph nodes from breast cancer patients. TCRdb fed the multiplex PCR reads into MiXCR, producing one record per CDR3 protein. The table includes 200,000 or so distinct CDR3 sequences, around 33% detected once. The rearrangement uses TRBV2 and TRBJ1-4, with 7 bases identical to TRBD1. Sequenced material: axillary lymph node tissue. The sequence was obtained from a female donor with breast cancer. Some clones in this sample may be carry-over from other donors' samples. The CDR3 sequence: CASTGRGRGDEKLFF. The CDR3 nucleotides are TGTGCCAGCACCGGCCGGGGCAGGGGGGACGAAAAACTGTTTTTT.